This T cell receptor (beta chain) came from a study of CD8 T cells in Susac syndrome. cDNA came from about 0.51 to 1 ug RNA primed by random hexamers. The TCR beta CDR3 was amplified by immunoSEQ multiplex PCR across 54 Vbeta, 13 Jbeta. TCRdb ran MiXCR on the immunoSEQ multiplex PCR reads and lists one entry per CDR3 protein. The sample holds about 430,000 distinct CDR3 sequences, about 85% seen once. The sequencing sample was made of CD8+ T cells from PBMCs. The sequence came from a human donor with multiple sclerosis.

The CDR3, as DNA: TGCGCCAGCAGCTGGACCGGGACAGGCACCTACGAGCAGTACTTC. Its translation: CASSWTGTGTYEQYF. The chain combines TRBV5-1 with TRBJ2-7; 8 bases are shared with TRBD1. V was clipped by 3 bases and J by 2 bases; unmatched bases: 7. The CDR3 totals 15 residues. Germline V gene data show CDR1 as SGHRS and CDR2 as YFSETQ.